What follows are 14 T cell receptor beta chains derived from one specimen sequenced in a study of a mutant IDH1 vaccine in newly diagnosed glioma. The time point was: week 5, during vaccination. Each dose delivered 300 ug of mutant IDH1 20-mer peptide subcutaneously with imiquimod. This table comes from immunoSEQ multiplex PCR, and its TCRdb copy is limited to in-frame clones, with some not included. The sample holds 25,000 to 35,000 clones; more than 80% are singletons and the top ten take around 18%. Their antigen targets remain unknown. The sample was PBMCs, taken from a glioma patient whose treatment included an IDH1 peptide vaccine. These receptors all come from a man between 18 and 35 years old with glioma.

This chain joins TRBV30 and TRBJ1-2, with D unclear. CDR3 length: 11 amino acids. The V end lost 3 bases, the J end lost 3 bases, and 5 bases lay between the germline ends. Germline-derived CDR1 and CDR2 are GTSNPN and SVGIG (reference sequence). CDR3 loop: CAWRGYYGYTF. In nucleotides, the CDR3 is TGTGCCTGGAGGGGTTACTATGGCTACACCTTC.

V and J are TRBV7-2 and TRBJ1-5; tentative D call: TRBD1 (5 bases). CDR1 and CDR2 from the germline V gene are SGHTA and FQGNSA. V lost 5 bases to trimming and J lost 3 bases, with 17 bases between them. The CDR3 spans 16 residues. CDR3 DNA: TGTGCCAGCAGCCTGGGCTCGGGACGGCACAATCAGCCCCAGCATTTT. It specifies CASSLGSGRHNQPQHF.

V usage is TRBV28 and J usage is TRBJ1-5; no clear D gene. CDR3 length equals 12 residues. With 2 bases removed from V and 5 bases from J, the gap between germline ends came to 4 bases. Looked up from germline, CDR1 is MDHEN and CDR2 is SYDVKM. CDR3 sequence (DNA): TGTGCCAGCAGTTTAGGTTATCAGCCCCAGCATTTT. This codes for CASSLGYQPQHF. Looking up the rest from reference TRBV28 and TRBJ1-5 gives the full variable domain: DVKVTQSSRYLVKRTGEKVFLECVQDMDHENMFWYRQDPGLGLRLIYFSYDVKMKEKGDIPEGYSVSREKKERFSLILESASTNQTSMYLCASSLGYQPQHFGDGTRLSIL.

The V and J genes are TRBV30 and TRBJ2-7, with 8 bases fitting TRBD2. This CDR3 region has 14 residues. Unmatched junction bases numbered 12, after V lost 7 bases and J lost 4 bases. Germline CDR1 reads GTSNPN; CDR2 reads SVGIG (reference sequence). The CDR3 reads CASQNPAGEYEQYF. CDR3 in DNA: TGTGCCTCACAAAACCCAGCGGGAGAGTACGAGCAGTACTTC.

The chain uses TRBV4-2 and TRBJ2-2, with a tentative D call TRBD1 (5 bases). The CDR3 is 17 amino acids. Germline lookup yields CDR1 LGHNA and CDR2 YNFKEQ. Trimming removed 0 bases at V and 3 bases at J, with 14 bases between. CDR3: CASSQDVAGPYTGELFF. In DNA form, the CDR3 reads TGTGCCAGCAGCCAAGACGTAGCAGGGCCTTACACCGGGGAGCTGTTTTTT.

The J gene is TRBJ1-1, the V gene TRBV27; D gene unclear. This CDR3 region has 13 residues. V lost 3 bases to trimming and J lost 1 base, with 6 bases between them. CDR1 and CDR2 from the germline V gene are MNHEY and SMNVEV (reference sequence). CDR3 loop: CASSFSGNTEAFF. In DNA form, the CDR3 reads TGTGCCAGCAGTTTCTCCGGGAACACTGAAGCTTTCTTT.

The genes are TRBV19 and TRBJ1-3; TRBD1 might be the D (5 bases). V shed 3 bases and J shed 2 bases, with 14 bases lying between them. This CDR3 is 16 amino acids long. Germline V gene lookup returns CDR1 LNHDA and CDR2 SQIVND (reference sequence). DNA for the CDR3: TGTGCCAGTAGTATGTTCTCCGCAGGGACTGGAAACACCATATATTTT. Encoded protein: CASSMFSAGTGNTIYF.

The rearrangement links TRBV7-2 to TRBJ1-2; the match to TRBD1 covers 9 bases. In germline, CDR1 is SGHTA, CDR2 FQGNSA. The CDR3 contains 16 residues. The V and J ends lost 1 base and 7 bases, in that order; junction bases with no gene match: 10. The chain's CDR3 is CASSLGGTGKFGGYTF. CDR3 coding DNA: TGTGCCAGCAGCTTAGGGGGGACAGGGAAATTTGGTGGCTACACCTTC.

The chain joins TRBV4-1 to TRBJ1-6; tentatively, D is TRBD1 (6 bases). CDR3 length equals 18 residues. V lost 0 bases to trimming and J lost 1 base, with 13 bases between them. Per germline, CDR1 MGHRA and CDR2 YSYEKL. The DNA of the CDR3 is TGCGCCAGCAGCCAAGAGCCAACAGGGTTTTCCTATAATTCACCCCTCCACTTT. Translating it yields CASSQEPTGFSYNSPLHF.

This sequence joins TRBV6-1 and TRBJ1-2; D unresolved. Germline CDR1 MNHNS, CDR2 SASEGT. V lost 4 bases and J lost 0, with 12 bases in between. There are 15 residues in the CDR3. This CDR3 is CASSGQIPTNYGYTF. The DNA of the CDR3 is TGTGCCAGCAGTGGTCAGATCCCGACTAACTATGGCTACACCTTC.

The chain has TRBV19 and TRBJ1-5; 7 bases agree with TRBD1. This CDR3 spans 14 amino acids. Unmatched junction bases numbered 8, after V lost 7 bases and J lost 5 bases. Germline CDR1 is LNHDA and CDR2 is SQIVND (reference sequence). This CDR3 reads CASTPDRPDQPQHF. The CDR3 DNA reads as TGTGCCAGTACCCCGGACAGGCCGGATCAGCCCCAGCATTTT.

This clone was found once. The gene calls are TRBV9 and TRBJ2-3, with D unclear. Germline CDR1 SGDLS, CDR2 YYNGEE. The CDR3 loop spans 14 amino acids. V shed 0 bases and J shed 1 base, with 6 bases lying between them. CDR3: CASSVAGRTDTQYF. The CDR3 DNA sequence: TGTGCCAGCAGCGTAGCCGGCCGCACAGATACGCAGTATTTT.

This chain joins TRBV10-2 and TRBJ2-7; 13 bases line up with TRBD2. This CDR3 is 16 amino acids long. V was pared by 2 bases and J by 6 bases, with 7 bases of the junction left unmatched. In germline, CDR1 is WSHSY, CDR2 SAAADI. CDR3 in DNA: TGCGCCAGCAGTGAGCGCCGACTAGCGGGAGGCTCCGAGCAGTACTTC. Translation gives CASSERRLAGGSEQYF.

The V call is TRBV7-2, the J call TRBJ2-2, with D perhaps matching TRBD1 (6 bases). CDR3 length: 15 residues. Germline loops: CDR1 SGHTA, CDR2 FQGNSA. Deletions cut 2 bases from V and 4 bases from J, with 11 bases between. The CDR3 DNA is TGTGCCAGCAGCTTAAAGGGGGTGGGCACCGGGGAGCTGTTTTTT. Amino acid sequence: CASSLKGVGTGELFF.